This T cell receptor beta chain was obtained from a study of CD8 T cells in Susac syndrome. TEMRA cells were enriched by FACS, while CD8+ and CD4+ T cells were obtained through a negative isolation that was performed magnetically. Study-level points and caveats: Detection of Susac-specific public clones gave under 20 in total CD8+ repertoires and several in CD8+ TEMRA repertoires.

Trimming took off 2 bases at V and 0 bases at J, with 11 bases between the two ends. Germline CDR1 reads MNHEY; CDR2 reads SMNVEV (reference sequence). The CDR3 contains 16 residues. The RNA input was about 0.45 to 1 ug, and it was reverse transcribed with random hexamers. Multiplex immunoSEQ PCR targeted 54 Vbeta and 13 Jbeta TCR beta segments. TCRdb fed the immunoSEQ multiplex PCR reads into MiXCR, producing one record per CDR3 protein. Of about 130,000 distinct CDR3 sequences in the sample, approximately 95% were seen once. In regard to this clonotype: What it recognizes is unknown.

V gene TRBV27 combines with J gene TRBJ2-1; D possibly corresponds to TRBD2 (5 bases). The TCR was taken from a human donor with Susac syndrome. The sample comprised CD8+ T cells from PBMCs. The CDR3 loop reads CASSLGSLSSYNEQFF. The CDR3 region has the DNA TGTGCCAGCAGTTTAGGGAGTCTAAGCTCCTACAATGAGCAGTTCTTC.